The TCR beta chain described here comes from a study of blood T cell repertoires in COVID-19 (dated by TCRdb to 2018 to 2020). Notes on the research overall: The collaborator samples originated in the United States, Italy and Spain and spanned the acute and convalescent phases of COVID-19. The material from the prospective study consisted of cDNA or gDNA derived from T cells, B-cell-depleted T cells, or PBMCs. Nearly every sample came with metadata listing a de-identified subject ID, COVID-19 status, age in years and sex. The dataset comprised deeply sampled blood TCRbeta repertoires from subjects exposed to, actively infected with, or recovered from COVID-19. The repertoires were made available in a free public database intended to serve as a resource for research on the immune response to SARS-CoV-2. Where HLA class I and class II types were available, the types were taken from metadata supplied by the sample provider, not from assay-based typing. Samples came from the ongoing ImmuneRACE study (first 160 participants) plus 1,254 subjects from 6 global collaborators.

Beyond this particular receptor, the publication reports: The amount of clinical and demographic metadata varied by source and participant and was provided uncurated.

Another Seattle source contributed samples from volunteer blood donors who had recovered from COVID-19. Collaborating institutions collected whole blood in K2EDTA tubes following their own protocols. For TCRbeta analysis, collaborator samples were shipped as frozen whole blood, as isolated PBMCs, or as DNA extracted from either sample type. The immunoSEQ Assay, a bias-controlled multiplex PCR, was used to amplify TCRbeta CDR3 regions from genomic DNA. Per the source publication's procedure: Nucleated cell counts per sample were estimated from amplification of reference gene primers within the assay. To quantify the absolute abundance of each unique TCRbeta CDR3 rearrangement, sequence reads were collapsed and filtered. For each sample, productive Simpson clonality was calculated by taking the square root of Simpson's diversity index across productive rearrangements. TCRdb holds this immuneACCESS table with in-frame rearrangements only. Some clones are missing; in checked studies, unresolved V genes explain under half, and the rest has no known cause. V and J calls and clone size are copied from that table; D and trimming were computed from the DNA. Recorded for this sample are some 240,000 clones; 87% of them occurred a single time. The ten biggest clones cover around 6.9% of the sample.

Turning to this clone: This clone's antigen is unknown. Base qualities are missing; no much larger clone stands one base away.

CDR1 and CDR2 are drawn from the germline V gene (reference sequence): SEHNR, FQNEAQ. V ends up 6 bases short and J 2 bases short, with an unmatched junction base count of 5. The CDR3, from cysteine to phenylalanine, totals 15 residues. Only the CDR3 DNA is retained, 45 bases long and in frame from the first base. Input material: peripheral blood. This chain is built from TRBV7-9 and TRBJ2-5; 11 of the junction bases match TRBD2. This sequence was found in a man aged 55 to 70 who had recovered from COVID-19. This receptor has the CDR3 CASRRLAGLQETQYF. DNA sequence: TGTGCCAGCAGGAGACTAGCGGGGTTGCAAGAGACCCAGTACTTC. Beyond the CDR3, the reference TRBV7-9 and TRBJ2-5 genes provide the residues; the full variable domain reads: DTGVSQNPRHKITKRGQNVTFRCDPISEHNRLYWYRQTLGQGPEFLTYFQNEAQLEKSRLLSDRFSAERPKGSFSTLEIQRTEQGDSAMYLCASRRLAGLQETQYFGPGTRLLVL.